This T cell receptor beta chain was sequenced during a study of T cells after yellow fever vaccination. Study results and limitations: Boosting was followed by the reappearance of most primary-vaccination clones (about 96% CD4, around 91% CD8).

A word on this clonotype: Its antigen is unidentified.

Germline V CDR1 and CDR2: SQVTM, ANQGSEA. The CDR3 has 13 residues. The J segment lost 0 bases and the V segment lost 4 bases, leaving 2 bases of the junction unmatched. TCRdb ran MiXCR on the 5' RACE reads and lists one entry per CDR3 protein. The sample carries approximately 160,000 distinct CDR3 sequences, roughly a tenth recorded once. Here the sequenced sample was CD8+ T cells sorted from PBMCs, taken 45 days after the yellow fever booster vaccination. V and J are TRBV29-1 and TRBJ2-5; 7 bases match TRBD1. The clonotype comes from a man in his late teens or twenties who received the YFV17D yellow fever vaccine. The CDR3 spells CSVVQGNQETQYF. CDR3 in DNA: TGCAGCGTTGTACAGGGGAACCAAGAGACCCAGTACTTC.